This TCR gamma chain was sequenced for a study of Vδ1+ human thymocytes. Study conclusions and caveats: About 20% of thymic delta-chain sequences were Vdelta2, with few Vdelta3, unlike blood Vdelta1+ controls. In the thymus, TRG and TRD repertoires looked highly polyclonal with Gaussian CDR3 lengths. TRD repertoires were essentially private, unlike widely shared TRG clonotypes.

Sequences come from RNA converted to cDNA by reverse transcription. CDR3 amplicons came from multiplex PCR with pooled V-gene forward and constant-region reverse primers. TCRdb re-called clones from the multiplex PCR reads via CATT. The sample lists about 36,000 gamma-chain clones; around 20% were seen once. Worth noting for this clone: Its antigen is not identified. This may come from a read error, since a much larger clone is one base off.

Alphabeta T cells were depleted, then CD3+ Vdelta1+ Vdelta2- thymocytes were FACS-sorted. The V gene end was trimmed by 2 bases and the J gene end by 0 bases; junction bases not matched to a gene: 4. Per germline, CDR1 EGSTGY and CDR2 YDSYTSSV. The CDR3 totals 14 residues. Sequenced input: Vdelta1+ gamma-delta thymocytes from the thymus. Specified subset: FACS-sorted CD3+ TCRalphabeta- TCRVdelta1+ TCRVdelta2- thymocytes. J is TRGJ1 or TRGJ2 and V is TRGV4. This TCR was recovered from a girl in the first two years of life who had congenital heart surgery. The CDR3 region is CATWDARNYYKKLF. The CDR3 bases are TGTGCCACCTGGGATGCGCGGAATTATTATAAGAAACTCTTT.